This TCR beta chain was sequenced for a study of control samples from healthy donors and cancer patients. This CDR3 contains 19 residues. V shed 8 bases and J 0 bases; nucleotides not matched to a gene: 16. Germline V gene data show CDR1 as SNHLY and CDR2 as FYNNEI. The protocol was immunoSEQ multiplex PCR, while the TCRdb copy is restricted to in-frame clones and leaves out a portion. The sample contains 190,000 or so clones, roughly 93% of which appear only once. The sequenced sample consisted of blood. This TCR derives from a man between 18 and 35 years old in good health. The V call is TRBV2, the J call TRBJ1-2, with 12 bases identical to TRBD1. DNA of the CDR3: TGTGCCAGCCGCTTTCTCTCCTCCGGGACAGGGGGCACTAACTATGGCTACACCTTC. Residues: CASRFLSSGTGGTNYGYTF.